This is a list of T cell receptor beta chains from one sample in a study of identical twins. TCRdb used MiXCR to reprocess the 5' RACE reads, holding one entry per CDR3 protein. The table lists roughly 1,500,000 distinct CDR3 sequences, about 32% of them singletons. The sample taken for sequencing was cord blood. The receptors originated from a newborn girl in good health. CDR3s include the opening cysteine and the closing phenylalanine or tryptophan. Each record gives: V gene, J gene, clone size, CDR3 length, D gene, CDR3 DNA, CDR3 protein. D genes are given only for firm matches. The size field is filled for only some rows; it gives once, few, many or a size class.

TRBV12-3/TRBV12-4	TRBJ2-1	NA	13	NA	TGTGCCAGCACCCTAGACACATACAATGAGCAGTTCTTC	CASTLDTYNEQFF
TRBV11-2	TRBJ1-1	NA	15	TRBD1	TGTGCCAGCAGCTTCAACGACAGGGGGCCGACTGAAGCTTTCTTT	CASSFNDRGPTEAFF
TRBV12-3/TRBV12-4	TRBJ2-7	few	18	TRBD2	TGTGCCAGCGGGCAGGGACTAGCGGGAGGCTTAAGCTCCTACGAGCAGTACTTC	CASGQGLAGGLSSYEQYF
TRBV6-1	TRBJ1-6	NA	17	NA	TGTGCCAGCAGTGAATCGCACACCAACACCTATAATTCACCCCTCCACTTT	CASSESHTNTYNSPLHF
TRBV12-3/TRBV12-4	TRBJ2-3	many	12	NA	TGTGCCAGCAGTTCAGGGGTGGGTACGCAGTATTTT	CASSSGVGTQYF
TRBV4-2	TRBJ2-6	NA	19	TRBD2	TGTGCCAGCAGCCTAAAGAGGAGTTTAGCGGGAGCGGAGGCCAACGTCCTGACTTTC	CASSLKRSLAGAEANVLTF
TRBV3-1	TRBJ1-4	few	19	TRBD1	TGTGCCAGCAGCCAAGGAGGCCACAGGGGAACTGCAACTAATGAAAAACTGTTTTTT	CASSQGGHRGTATNEKLFF
TRBV24-1	TRBJ2-3	few	15	TRBD1	TGTGCCACCAGTGATGGGACAGGGGGCACAGATACGCAGTATTTT	CATSDGTGGTDTQYF
TRBV5-1	TRBJ2-1	few	13	NA	TGCGCCAGCAGTGATACAGGTAGCAATGAGCAGTTCTTC	CASSDTGSNEQFF
TRBV7-6	TRBJ2-7	NA	15	NA	TGTGCCAGCAGCTCCACACCGGGACGGCACTACGAGCAGTACTTC	CASSSTPGRHYEQYF
TRBV18	TRBJ2-5	NA	15	TRBD2	TGTGCCAGCTCACCGCTAGCGGGGCCGCAAGAGACCCAGTACTTC	CASSPLAGPQETQYF
TRBV11-2	TRBJ1-1	NA	14	TRBD1	TGTGCCAGCAGCCGGAGATCAGGGGGGATTGAAGCTTTCTTT	CASSRRSGGIEAFF
TRBV29-1	TRBJ2-4	many	16	NA	TGCAGCGTTGAACCCCGCGGAGGGTCCGCCAAAAACATTCAGTACTTC	CSVEPRGGSAKNIQYF
TRBV4-2	TRBJ1-5	NA	18	TRBD1	TGTGCCAGCAGCCTGGAGACCAACTACAGGGGAAGCAATCAGCCCCAGCATTTT	CASSLETNYRGSNQPQHF
TRBV5-1	TRBJ2-1	NA	17	NA	TGCGCCAGCACCAATCTTGCCCTAGCGACGGCCTACAATGAGCAGTTCTTC	CASTNLALATAYNEQFF
TRBV5-1	TRBJ1-1	NA	16	TRBD1	TGCGCCAGCAGCTCACGGCCTACAGGGGTGAACACTGAAGCTTTCTTT	CASSSRPTGVNTEAFF
TRBV9	TRBJ2-7	many	15	NA	TGTGCCAGCAGCGCTGGCGCAGGGGCGTCTATCGAGCAGTACTTC	CASSAGAGASIEQYF
TRBV20-1	TRBJ2-7	NA	14	NA	TGCAGTGCCCCCGGAACTGGACTTGTCTACGAGCAGTACTTC	CSAPGTGLVYEQYF
TRBV20-1	TRBJ1-1	few	14	NA	TGCAGTGCTAGAGATGGGAGACACGTCACTGAAGCTTTCTTT	CSARDGRHVTEAFF
TRBV28	TRBJ1-2	NA	15	NA	TGTGCCTGCAGTCCCCGTGCTCTCCTTAACTATGGCTACACCTTC	CACSPRALLNYGYTF
TRBV10-3	TRBJ2-5	NA	14	NA	TGTGCCATCAGTGAGTCGAAAGGGGACGAGACCCAGTACTTC	CAISESKGDETQYF
TRBV7-9	TRBJ2-7	NA	12	NA	TGTGCCAGCAGCTTAATATCCTCCGAGCAGTACTTC	CASSLISSEQYF
TRBV29-1	TRBJ1-5	NA	14	NA	TGCAGCGTTGCAGGAGGACAGAGCAATCAGCCCCAGCATTTT	CSVAGGQSNQPQHF
TRBV12-3/TRBV12-4	TRBJ2-1	few	18	TRBD2	TGTGCCAGCAGTCGGACAGGGAGTAGCGGGGGGTATCACAATGAGCAGTTCTTC	CASSRTGSSGGYHNEQFF
TRBV6-5	TRBJ1-6	few	16	NA	TGTGCCAGCAGTTACTCGATGCAGGGGTATAATTCACCCCTCCACTTT	CASSYSMQGYNSPLHF
TRBV20-1	TRBJ2-3	NA	15	TRBD2	TGCAGTGCCCCTAGCGGGCAACCCGACACAGATACGCAGTATTTT	CSAPSGQPDTDTQYF
TRBV24-1	TRBJ2-3	few	15	TRBD1	TGTGCCACCAGTGACGGGACAGGGGGCCCAGATACGCAGTATTTT	CATSDGTGGPDTQYF
TRBV10-3	TRBJ1-5	NA	14	NA	TGTGCCATCAGTGAAGCCAGCCCCAATCAGCCCCAGCATTTT	CAISEASPNQPQHF
TRBV4-1	TRBJ2-7	few	15	TRBD1	TGCGCCAGCAGCCCAGGACCGGGACAGACCTACGAGCAGTACTTC	CASSPGPGQTYEQYF
TRBV20-1	TRBJ2-1	NA	14	TRBD2	TGCAGTGCCTCTGGGGTTAGCGGGAAAAATGAGCAGTTCTTC	CSASGVSGKNEQFF
TRBV27	TRBJ1-1	few	15	NA	TGTGCCAGCAGTTTGGGTGGGTTTTCGGGGACTGAAGCTTTCTTT	CASSLGGFSGTEAFF
TRBV2	TRBJ1-6	NA	17	TRBD1	TGTGCCTGCAGTCCGAGACAGGGGAGCTCCTATAATTCACCCCTCCACTTT	CACSPRQGSSYNSPLHF
TRBV10-3	TRBJ1-5	NA	13	TRBD1	TGTGCCATCAGTGGGGACAGAAATCAGCCCCAGCATTTT	CAISGDRNQPQHF
TRBV5-1	TRBJ1-2	few	16	TRBD1	TGCGCCAGCAGCTTGGAGGCAGGGGGCTTTTATCATGGCTACACCTTC	CASSLEAGGFYHGYTF
TRBV27	TRBJ1-2	few	14	NA	TGTGCCAGCAGTATCGCAGCGACCTACTATGGCTACACCTTC	CASSIAATYYGYTF
TRBV2	TRBJ2-3	many	14	TRBD1	TGTGCCAGCAGTGGACAGGGGGCATCGGATACGCAGTATTTT	CASSGQGASDTQYF
TRBV9	TRBJ2-3	NA	15	NA	TGTGCCAGCAGCCCCCGGGACCATAGCACAGATACGCAGTATTTT	CASSPRDHSTDTQYF
TRBV7-9	TRBJ1-4	NA	14	NA	TGTGCCAGCAGCTTGGAGGGAGGTAGTGAAAAACTGTTTTTT	CASSLEGGSEKLFF
TRBV6-1	TRBJ2-7	few	14	NA	TGTGCCAGCAGTGAGAGTAACGGGGGCTACGAGCAGTACTTC	CASSESNGGYEQYF
TRBV5-1	TRBJ1-2	NA	13	NA	TGCGCCAGCAGCGTGTTATGGGGGGATGGCTACACCTTC	CASSVLWGDGYTF
TRBV4-2	TRBJ2-3	many	14	NA	TGTGCCAGCAGCCAAGGAAGTAATGCAGATACGCAGTATTTT	CASSQGSNADTQYF
TRBV20-1	TRBJ2-7	NA	14	TRBD2	TGCAGTGCTAGGGGGCGGGAGATTTGGTACGAGCAGTACTTC	CSARGREIWYEQYF
TRBV3-1	TRBJ2-5	NA	16	NA	TGTGCCAGCAGCCACCTAGCCAACCCCCTTAAAGAGACCCAGTACTTC	CASSHLANPLKETQYF
TRBV5-1	TRBJ2-1	few	13	NA	TGCGCCAGCAGCGCGCTACTAGTCGATGAGCAGTTCTTC	CASSALLVDEQFF
TRBV12-3/TRBV12-4	TRBJ2-5	NA	13	NA	TGTGCCAGCAGTCTCAGAACTCAAGGTGAGCAGTACTTC	CASSLRTQGEQYF
TRBV3-1	TRBJ2-2	few	13	NA	TGTGCCAGCAGCCAAGAGTGGGACGGGGAGCTGTTTTTT	CASSQEWDGELFF
TRBV5-1	TRBJ1-2	NA	14	NA	TGCGCCAGCAGCTTGGACAGGCAGTCCTATGGCTACACCTTC	CASSLDRQSYGYTF
TRBV7-9	TRBJ1-2	NA	14	NA	TGTGCCTGCAGCTTAGACAGGCCCAACTATGGCTACACCTTC	CACSLDRPNYGYTF
TRBV27	TRBJ2-7	few	15	NA	TGTGCCAGCAGTTTAGCTGGCTATCGATCCTACGAGCAGTACTTC	CASSLAGYRSYEQYF
TRBV12-3/TRBV12-4	TRBJ1-4	many	12	NA	TGTGCCAGCAGTCGCCCTGGGGAAAAACTGTTTTTT	CASSRPGEKLFF
TRBV2	TRBJ2-1	NA	12	NA	TGTGCCAGCAGTGAAGCCCGCTCGGAGCAGTTCTTC	CASSEARSEQFF
TRBV5-1	TRBJ2-3	NA	15	NA	TGCGCCAGCAGCTTTAATGGCTACTTGCTAAATACGCAGTATTTT	CASSFNGYLLNTQYF
TRBV20-1	TRBJ2-7	many	13	NA	TGCAGTGCTAGATTGCGCAGTGCCTACGAGCAGTACTTC	CSARLRSAYEQYF
TRBV7-9	TRBJ1-2	few	13	TRBD1	TGTGCCAGCAGCACAGGGGGCGCCTATGGCTACACCTTC	CASSTGGAYGYTF
TRBV5-1	TRBJ2-5	NA	14	NA	TGCGCCAGCCGCACCTGGAAGGCAAAAGAGACCCAGTACTTC	CASRTWKAKETQYF
TRBV6-1	TRBJ1-2	NA	15	TRBD1	TGTGCCAGCAGTGAAGCGGGACAGGTGATCTATGGCTACACCTTC	CASSEAGQVIYGYTF
TRBV12-3/TRBV12-4	TRBJ1-2	NA	12	TRBD1	TGTGCCAGCAGTTGGGACAGGGAGGGCTACACCTTC	CASSWDREGYTF
TRBV20-1	TRBJ2-7	NA	13	TRBD2	TGCAGCCCTACTAGCGGGCACTCCTACGAGCAGTACTTC	CSPTSGHSYEQYF
TRBV5-4	TRBJ2-1	few	17	TRBD2	TGTGCCAGCAGCTGGGGCCCGGGACTAGCGGGAAGTAATGAGCAGTTCTTC	CASSWGPGLAGSNEQFF